The rows below give T cell receptor beta chains drawn from one sample of a study of T cells after yellow fever vaccination. From the 5' RACE reads, TCRdb called clonotypes with MiXCR, one entry per CDR3 protein. The repertoire holds roughly 330,000 distinct CDR3 sequences, with 6.8% as singletons. Sequenced here: PBMCs, sampled approximately 40 days after the first yellow fever vaccination. Every receptor here comes from a man aged 18 to 29 who received the YFV17D yellow fever vaccine. Both conserved end residues are part of each CDR3. The D gene is left open where the match is weak. Rows may omit the clone size; those that give it use once, few, many or a size class.

CSATGTGNTEAFF,TGCAGTGCTACCGGGACAGGGAACACTGAAGCTTTCTTT,TRBJ1-1,TRBD1,TRBV20-1,few
CASSVARDRATGELFF,TGTGCCAGCAGCGTAGCTCGGGACAGGGCGACCGGGGAGCTGTTTTTT,TRBJ2-2,TRBD1,TRBV9,few
CASSLTGEVTEAFF,TGTGCCAGCAGCTTAACAGGGGAGGTGACTGAAGCTTTCTTT,TRBJ1-1,.,TRBV7-3,few
CASSLSTGQETQYF,TGTGCCAGCAGCTTGTCGACAGGGCAAGAGACCCAGTACTTC,TRBJ2-5,TRBD1,TRBV5-5,.
CASSHGGNTIYF,TGTGCCAGCAGTCATGGGGGAAACACCATATATTTT,TRBJ1-3,.,TRBV12-3/TRBV12-4,.
CSASRGGTGFDEQYF,TGCAGTGCTAGTCGCGGGGGGACAGGGTTTGACGAGCAGTACTTC,TRBJ2-7,.,TRBV20-1,.
CASSPTSYLLADTYNEQFF,TGTGCCAGCAGCCCTACCTCCTATTTGTTAGCGGATACTTACAATGAGCAGTTCTTC,TRBJ2-1,.,TRBV7-9,.
CASSRGTANTGELFF,TGTGCCAGCAGCAGAGGGACGGCTAACACCGGGGAGCTGTTTTTT,TRBJ2-2,.,TRBV5-5,many
CASSPSGTTNYGYTF,TGTGCCAGCTCACCTTCGGGTACGACTAACTATGGCTACACCTTC,TRBJ1-2,.,TRBV18,.
CASSPNRAQETQYF,TGCGCCAGCAGCCCGAACAGAGCCCAAGAGACCCAGTACTTC,TRBJ2-5,.,TRBV5-1,many
CASSLFNQETQYF,TGTGCCAGCAGTTTATTTAACCAAGAGACCCAGTACTTC,TRBJ2-5,.,TRBV12-3/TRBV12-4,many
CASSYSPFRTSKVTDTQYF,TGTGCCAGCAGTTACAGTCCCTTCCGGACTAGCAAGGTGACAGATACGCAGTATTTT,TRBJ2-3,TRBD2,TRBV6-5,few
CASPSGGFEQFF,TGTGCCAGCCCTAGCGGGGGGTTCGAGCAGTTCTTC,TRBJ2-1,TRBD2,TRBV6-9,few
CASSGDFGPGELFF,TGTGCCAGCAGTGGGGATTTCGGACCCGGGGAGCTGTTTTTT,TRBJ2-2,.,TRBV12-3/TRBV12-4,few
CASSLGQGWGADTQYF,TGTGCCAGCAGCTTAGGACAGGGCTGGGGGGCAGATACGCAGTATTTT,TRBJ2-3,.,TRBV11-3,.
CASSFTSGAILETQYF,TGTGCCAGCAGCTTTACTAGCGGGGCCATATTGGAGACCCAGTACTTC,TRBJ2-5,TRBD2,TRBV7-2,few
CASSLYFGTGLEETQYF,TGTGCCAGCAGCTTATATTTCGGGACAGGCCTTGAAGAGACCCAGTACTTC,TRBJ2-5,TRBD1,TRBV11-2,many
CASSLFQETDTQYF,TGTGCCAGCAGTTTATTCCAGGAAACAGATACGCAGTATTTT,TRBJ2-3,.,TRBV27,few
CASRLAGAGGTQYF,TGTGCCAGCAGACTAGCGGGGGCGGGCGGGACCCAGTACTTC,TRBJ2-5,TRBD2,TRBV6-1,few
CASSLGVGGGYNSPLHF,TGTGCCAGCAGCTTAGGAGTTGGAGGGGGCTATAATTCACCCCTCCACTTT,TRBJ1-6,.,TRBV7-2,.
CASSSRVRVYGYTF,TGTGCCAGCAGTTCCCGGGTAAGGGTCTATGGCTACACCTTC,TRBJ1-2,.,TRBV28,.
CASSIPGNTIYF,TGTGCCAGTAGTATACCCGGAAACACCATATATTTT,TRBJ1-3,.,TRBV19,.
CASSSTYPGGGNEKLFF,TGTGCCAGCAGTTCCACATACCCGGGTGGCGGTAATGAAAAACTGTTTTTT,TRBJ1-4,.,TRBV6-5,few
CASSLILRTGEQETQYF,TGTGCCAGCAGTTTAATTCTCAGGACAGGGGAACAAGAGACCCAGTACTTC,TRBJ2-5,TRBD1,TRBV27,few
CATSGSMGLQYNEQFF,TGTGCCACCAGTGGGTCAATGGGCCTCCAGTACAATGAGCAGTTCTTC,TRBJ2-1,.,TRBV24-1,many
CASSLSGGGANVLTF,TGTGCCAGCAGCTTATCCGGGGGTGGGGCCAACGTCCTGACTTTC,TRBJ2-6,.,TRBV7-3,few
CASSFQDGEAFF,TGTGCCAGCAGTTTCCAGGACGGTGAAGCTTTCTTT,TRBJ1-1,.,TRBV27,many
CASSPTGDFTDTQYF,TGTGCCAGCAGCCCGACAGGTGATTTCACAGATACGCAGTATTTT,TRBJ2-3,.,TRBV3-1,many
CAISEYRTGRSYEQYF,TGTGCCATCAGTGAGTACAGGACAGGGCGTTCCTACGAGCAGTACTTC,TRBJ2-7,TRBD1,TRBV10-3,many
CSARPTVVYGYTF,TGCAGTGCGAGACCGACAGTTGTCTATGGCTACACCTTC,TRBJ1-2,.,TRBV20-1,many
CASSLMGLPGGYTF,TGTGCCAGCAGTTTGATGGGGCTCCCGGGTGGCTACACCTTC,TRBJ1-2,.,TRBV12-3/TRBV12-4,few
CASSPRGSGPSYEQYF,TGCGCCAGCAGCCCCAGGGGTAGCGGGCCTTCCTACGAGCAGTACTTC,TRBJ2-7,.,TRBV5-1,few
CASGPIWTGDTGELFF,TGTGCTAGTGGTCCCATTTGGACTGGAGACACCGGGGAGCTGTTTTTT,TRBJ2-2,.,TRBV12-5,many
CSARATALANTGELFF,TGCAGTGCTAGAGCGACCGCTCTAGCGAACACCGGGGAGCTGTTTTTT,TRBJ2-2,.,TRBV20-1,few
CASTPSQRQDGYTF,TGTGCCAGCACCCCGTCCCAAAGGCAGGATGGCTACACCTTC,TRBJ1-2,.,TRBV2,few
CASRQGRASGQETQYF,TGTGCCAGCAGGCAAGGTCGTGCTAGCGGACAAGAGACCCAGTACTTC,TRBJ2-5,TRBD2,TRBV3-1,few
CASSRRDRETQYF,TGTGCCAGCAGCCGCCGGGACCGGGAGACCCAGTACTTC,TRBJ2-5,.,TRBV11-1,few
CASRRLAGNNEQFF,TGTGCCAGCCGCAGACTAGCGGGGAACAATGAGCAGTTCTTC,TRBJ2-1,TRBD2,TRBV2,few
CASSQKLAGTDTQYF,TGTGCCAGCAGCCAGAAACTAGCGGGAACAGATACGCAGTATTTT,TRBJ2-3,TRBD2,TRBV4-2,few